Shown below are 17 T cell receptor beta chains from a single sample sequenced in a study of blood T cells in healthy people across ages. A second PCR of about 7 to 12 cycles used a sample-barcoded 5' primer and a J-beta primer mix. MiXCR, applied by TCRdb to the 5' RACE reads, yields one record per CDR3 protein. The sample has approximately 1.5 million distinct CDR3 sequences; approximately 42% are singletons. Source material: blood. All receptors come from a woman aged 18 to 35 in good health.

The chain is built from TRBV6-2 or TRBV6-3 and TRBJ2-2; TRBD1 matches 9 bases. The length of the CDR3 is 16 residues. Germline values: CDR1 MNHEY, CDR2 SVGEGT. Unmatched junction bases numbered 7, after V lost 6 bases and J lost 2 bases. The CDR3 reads CASSVITGGNTGELFF. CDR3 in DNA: TGTGCCAGCAGCGTAATCACAGGGGGCAACACCGGGGAGCTGTTTTTT.

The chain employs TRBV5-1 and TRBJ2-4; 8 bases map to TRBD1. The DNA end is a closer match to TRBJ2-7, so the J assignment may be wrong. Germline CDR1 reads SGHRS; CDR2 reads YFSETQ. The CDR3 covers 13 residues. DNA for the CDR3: TGCGCCAGCAGCACCCAGGACAGGGTCGAGCAGTACTTC. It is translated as CASSTQDRVEQYF.

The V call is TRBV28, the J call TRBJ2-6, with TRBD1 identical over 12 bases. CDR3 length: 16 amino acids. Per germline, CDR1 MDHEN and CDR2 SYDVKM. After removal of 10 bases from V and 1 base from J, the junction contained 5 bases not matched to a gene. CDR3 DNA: TGTGCCACCGGGACAGGGGGCGAATCTGGGGCCAACGTCCTGACTTTC. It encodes CATGTGGESGANVLTF.

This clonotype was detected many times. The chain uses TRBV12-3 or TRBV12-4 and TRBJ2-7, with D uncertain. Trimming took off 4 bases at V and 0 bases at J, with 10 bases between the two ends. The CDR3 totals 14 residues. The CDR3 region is CASSSGFSSYEQYF. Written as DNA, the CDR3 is TGTGCCAGCAGTTCCGGGTTTAGCTCCTACGAGCAGTACTTC.

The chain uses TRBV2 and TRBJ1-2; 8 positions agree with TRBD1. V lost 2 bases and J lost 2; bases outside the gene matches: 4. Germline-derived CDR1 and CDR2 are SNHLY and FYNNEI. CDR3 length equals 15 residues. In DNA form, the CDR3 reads TGTGCCAGCAGTGAATTTGACAGGGGAAACTATGGCTACACCTTC. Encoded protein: CASSEFDRGNYGYTF.

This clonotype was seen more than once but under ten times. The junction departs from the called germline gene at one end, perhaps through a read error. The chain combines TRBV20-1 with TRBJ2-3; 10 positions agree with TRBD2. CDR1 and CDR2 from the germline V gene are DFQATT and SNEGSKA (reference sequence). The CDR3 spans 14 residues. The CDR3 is CSASSGRAPDKQYF. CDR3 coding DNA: TGCAGTGCTTCAAGCGGGAGGGCCCCAGATAAGCAGTATTTT.

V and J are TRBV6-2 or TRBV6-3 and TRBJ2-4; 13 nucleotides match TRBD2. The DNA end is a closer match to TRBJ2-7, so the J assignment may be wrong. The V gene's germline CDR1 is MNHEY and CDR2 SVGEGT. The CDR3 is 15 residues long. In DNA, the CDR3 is TGTGCCAGCAGACAACTAGCGGGAGGGACCTACGAGCAGTACTTC. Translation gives CASRQLAGGTYEQYF.

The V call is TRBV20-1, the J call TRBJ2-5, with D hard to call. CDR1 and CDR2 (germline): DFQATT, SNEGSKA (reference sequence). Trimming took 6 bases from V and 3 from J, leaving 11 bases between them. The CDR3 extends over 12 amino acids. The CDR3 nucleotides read TGCAGTGCCGGGTCCCCTAAAGAGACCCAGTACTTC. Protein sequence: CSAGSPKETQYF.

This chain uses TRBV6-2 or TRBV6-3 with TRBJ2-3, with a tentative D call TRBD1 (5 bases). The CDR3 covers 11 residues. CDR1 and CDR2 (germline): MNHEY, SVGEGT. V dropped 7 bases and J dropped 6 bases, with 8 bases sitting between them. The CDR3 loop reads CASKGPDTQYF. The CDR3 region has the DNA TGTGCCAGCAAGGGGCCGGATACGCAGTATTTT.

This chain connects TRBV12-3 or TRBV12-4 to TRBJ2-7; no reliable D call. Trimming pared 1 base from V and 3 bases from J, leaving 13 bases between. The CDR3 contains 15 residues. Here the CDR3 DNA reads TGTGCCAGCAGTTTAGAGGCCAGGCTAAGCTACGAGCAGTACTTC. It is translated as CASSLEARLSYEQYF.

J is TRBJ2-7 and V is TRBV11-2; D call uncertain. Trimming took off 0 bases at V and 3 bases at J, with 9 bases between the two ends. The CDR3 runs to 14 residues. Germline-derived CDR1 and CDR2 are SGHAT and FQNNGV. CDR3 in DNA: TGTGCCAGCAGCTTAGAAGTGGAACACTACGAGCAGTACTTC. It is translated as CASSLEVEHYEQYF.

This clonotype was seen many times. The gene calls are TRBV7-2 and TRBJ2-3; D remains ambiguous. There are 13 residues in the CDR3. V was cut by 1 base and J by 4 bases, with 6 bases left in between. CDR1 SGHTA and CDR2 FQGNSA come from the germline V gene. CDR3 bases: TGTGCCAGCAGCTTAGGTTGGGCAGATACGCAGTATTTT. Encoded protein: CASSLGWADTQYF.

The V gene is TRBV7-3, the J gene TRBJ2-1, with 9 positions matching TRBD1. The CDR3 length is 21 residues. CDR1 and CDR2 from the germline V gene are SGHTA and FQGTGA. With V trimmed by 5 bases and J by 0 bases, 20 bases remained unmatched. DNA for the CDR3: TGTGCCAGCAGCCCAAATCCCGGGACAGGGAAAGCCTGGCTCTCCTACAATGAGCAGTTCTTC. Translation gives CASSPNPGTGKAWLSYNEQFF.

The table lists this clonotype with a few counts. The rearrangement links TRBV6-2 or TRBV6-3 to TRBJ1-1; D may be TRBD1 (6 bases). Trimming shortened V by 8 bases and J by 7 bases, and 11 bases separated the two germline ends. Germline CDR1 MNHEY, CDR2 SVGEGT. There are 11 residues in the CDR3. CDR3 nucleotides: TGTGCCAGCCGGACAGTTCGTGAAGCTTTCTTT. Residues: CASRTVREAFF.

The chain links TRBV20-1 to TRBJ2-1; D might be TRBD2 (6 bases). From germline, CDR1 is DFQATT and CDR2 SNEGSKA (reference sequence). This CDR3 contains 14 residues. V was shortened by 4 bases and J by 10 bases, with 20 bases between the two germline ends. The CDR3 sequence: CSAMEWEARSEQFF. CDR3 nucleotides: TGCAGTGCTATGGAGTGGGAGGCCCGTTCGGAGCAGTTCTTC.

The CDR3 region has the DNA TGTGCCAGCAGTTTCCTAACAGGTCCCGCGGATACGCAGTATTTT. It codes for CASSFLTGPADTQYF. The genes are TRBV27 and TRBJ2-3; tentatively, D is TRBD1 (5 bases). The CDR3 covers 15 residues. In germline, CDR1 is MNHEY, CDR2 SMNVEV (reference sequence). With 3 bases removed from V and 6 bases from J, the gap between germline ends came to 16 bases.

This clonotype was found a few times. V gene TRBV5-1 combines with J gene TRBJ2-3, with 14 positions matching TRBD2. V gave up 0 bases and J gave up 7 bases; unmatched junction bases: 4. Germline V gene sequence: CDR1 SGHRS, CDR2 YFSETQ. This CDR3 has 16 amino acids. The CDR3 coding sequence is TGCGCCAGCAGCTTGGTCGGGACTAGCGGGAGTTATACGCAGTATTTT. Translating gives CASSLVGTSGSYTQYF. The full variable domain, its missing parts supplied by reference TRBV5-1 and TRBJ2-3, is KAGVTQTPRYLIKTRGQQVTLSCSPISGHRSVSWYQQTPGQGLQFLFEYFSETQRNKGNFPGRFSGRQFSNSRSEMNVSTLELGDSALYLCASSLVGTSGSYTQYFGPGTRLTVL.